This T cell receptor (beta chain) was identified during a study of siplizumab effects on memory and regulatory T cells. Whole-study results and caveats: Roughly 75-95% of proliferating CD4+ or CD8+ clones lacked a naive or memory phenotype that could be assigned. The alloresponse seemed to draw substantially on naive T cells, which appeared more diverse than memory cells.

To note about this clone: Its antigen is undetermined.

CDR3 length: 13 residues. Germline CDR1 WSHSY, CDR2 SAAADI. Trimming removed 3 bases from V and 4 bases from J, with 9 bases in between. Assaying covered some 10^5 TCR templates per sample. Clones were read by immunoSEQ multiplex PCR, and TCRdb kept only the in-frame ones, dropping some. The table has 50,000 to 75,000 clones, around 96% seen once; the top ten hold about 0.1%. The specimen was naive CD8+ T cells sorted from blood. This rearrangement joins TRBV10-2 to TRBJ2-5; D gene unclear. The receptor was derived from a human donor in good health. In DNA form, the CDR3 reads TGCGCCAGCAGTGACCTCACTCCAGAGACCCAGTACTTC. Translation gives CASSDLTPETQYF.